The subject of this entry is one T cell receptor (beta chain). Its antigen is not identified. The data derive from a study of graft-versus-host responses after intestinal transplantation. Overall study context: Recipients received multivisceral, liver-intestinal, or isolated intestinal transplants. Tacrolimus plus steroids were given to all recipients for approximately 3 years, preceded by anti-thymocyte globulin induction. General observations from the study: Some patients had graft-donor T cell macrochimerism. In their allografts, the ratios of graft-versus-host to host-versus-graft T cell clones were high. Recipient-marrow GvH clones were detected, some having first appeared in ileum or blood.

Some clones are missing from TCRdb's copy, which holds only in-frame ones; the method was immunoSEQ multiplex PCR. The sample shows almost 85,000 clones, 91% of them seen only once. The CDR3 has 16 amino acids. CDR1 is LGHNA and CDR2 is YSLEER in the germline V gene. V was pared by 1 base and J by 0 bases, with 7 bases between. V and J are TRBV4-3 and TRBJ2-6, with D hard to call. Sequenced material: unstimulated CD4+ T cells sorted from spleen or lymph node cells, taken before intestinal transplant. This clonotype was sampled from a human donor who received an intestinal transplant. The chain's CDR3 is CASSQGHYSGANVLTF. DNA of the CDR3: TGCGCCAGCAGCCAAGGACATTACTCTGGGGCCAACGTCCTGACTTTC.